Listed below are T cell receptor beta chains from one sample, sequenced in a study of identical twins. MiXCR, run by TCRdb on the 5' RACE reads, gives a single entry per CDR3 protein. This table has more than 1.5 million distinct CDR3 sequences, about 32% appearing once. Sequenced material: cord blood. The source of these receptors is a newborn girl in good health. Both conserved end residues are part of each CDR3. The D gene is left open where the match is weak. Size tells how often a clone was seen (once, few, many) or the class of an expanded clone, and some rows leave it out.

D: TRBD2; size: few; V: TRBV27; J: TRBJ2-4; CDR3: CASSNDWREYKNIQYF; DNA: TGTGCCAGCAGCAATGACTGGCGGGAGTACAAAAACATTCAGTACTTC
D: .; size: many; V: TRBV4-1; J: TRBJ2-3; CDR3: CASSQASIADTQYF; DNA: TGCGCCAGCAGCCAAGCGTCAATTGCAGATACGCAGTATTTT
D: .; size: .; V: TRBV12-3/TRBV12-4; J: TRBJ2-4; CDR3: CASSLGTNIQYF; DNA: TGTGCCAGCAGTTTAGGGACAAACATTCAGTACTTC
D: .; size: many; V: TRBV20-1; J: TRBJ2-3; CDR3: CSAGLTDTQYF; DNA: TGCAGTGCTGGACTCACAGATACGCAGTATTTT
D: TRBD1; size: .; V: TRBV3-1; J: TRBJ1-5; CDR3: CASSQVQQGIGQPQHF; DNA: TGTGCCAGCAGCCAAGTACAACAGGGGATAGGTCAGCCCCAGCATTTT
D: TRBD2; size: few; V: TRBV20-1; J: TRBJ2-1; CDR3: CSAPSLGLAGGHNEQFF; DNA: TGCAGTGCTCCATCCCTGGGACTAGCGGGAGGTCACAATGAGCAGTTCTTC
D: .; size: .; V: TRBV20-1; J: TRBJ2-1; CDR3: CSPTVRGWLGHHNEQFF; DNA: TGCAGTCCTACCGTTAGGGGGTGGCTAGGGCACCACAATGAGCAGTTCTTC
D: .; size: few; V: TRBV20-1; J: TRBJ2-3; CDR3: CSARDPSRGGRPDTQYF; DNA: TGCAGTGCTAGAGACCCCTCTAGGGGCGGCAGGCCAGATACGCAGTATTTT
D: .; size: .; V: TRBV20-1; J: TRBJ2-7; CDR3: CSARRPAKGPYEQYF; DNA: TGCAGTGCTAGGCGACCCGCAAAGGGCCCCTACGAGCAGTACTTC
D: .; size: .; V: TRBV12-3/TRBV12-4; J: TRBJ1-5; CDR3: CASSLGHPSNQPQHF; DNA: TGTGCCAGCAGTTTAGGACACCCTAGCAATCAGCCCCAGCATTTT
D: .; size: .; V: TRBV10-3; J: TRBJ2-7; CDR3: CAIGPALGTYEQYF; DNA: TGTGCCATCGGTCCCGCCCTGGGGACCTACGAGCAGTACTTC
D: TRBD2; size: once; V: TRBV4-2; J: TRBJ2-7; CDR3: CASSSQEGLAYNEQYF; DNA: TGTGCCAGCAGTAGTCAGGAGGGACTAGCGTACAATGAGCAGTACTTC
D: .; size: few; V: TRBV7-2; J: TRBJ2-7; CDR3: CASSLVGRGAYEQYF; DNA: TGTGCCAGCAGCTTAGTCGGTAGAGGTGCCTACGAGCAGTACTTC
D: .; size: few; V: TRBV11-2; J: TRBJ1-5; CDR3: CASSPNPPGRQPQHF; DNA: TGTGCCAGCAGCCCAAACCCACCAGGCCGTCAGCCCCAGCATTTT
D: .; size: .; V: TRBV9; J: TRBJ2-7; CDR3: CASSGASSYEQYF; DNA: TGTGCCAGCAGCGGGGCGAGCTCCTACGAGCAGTACTTC
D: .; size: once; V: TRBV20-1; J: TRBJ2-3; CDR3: CSALDLGAGLTDTQYF; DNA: TGCAGTGCTCTCGACTTAGGGGCGGGCCTAACAGATACGCAGTATTTT
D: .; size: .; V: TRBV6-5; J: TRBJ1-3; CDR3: CASSAPVENTIYF; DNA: TGTGCCAGCAGTGCCCCCGTGGAGAACACCATATATTTT
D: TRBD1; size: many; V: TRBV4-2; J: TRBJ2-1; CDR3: CASAGTAYNEQFF; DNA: TGTGCCAGCGCCGGGACAGCCTACAATGAGCAGTTCTTC
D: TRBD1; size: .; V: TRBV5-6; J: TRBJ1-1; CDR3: CASSLSPRGAFGAEAFF; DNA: TGTGCCAGCAGCTTGTCGCCCAGGGGGGCCTTTGGGGCTGAAGCTTTCTTT
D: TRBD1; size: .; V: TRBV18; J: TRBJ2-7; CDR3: CASSPLDRLISYEQYF; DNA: TGTGCCAGCTCACCACTGGACAGGCTCATCTCCTACGAGCAGTACTTC
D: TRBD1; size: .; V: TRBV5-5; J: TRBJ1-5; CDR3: CASSLVGTASNQPQHF; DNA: TGTGCCAGCAGCTTGGTTGGGACAGCCAGCAATCAGCCCCAGCATTTT
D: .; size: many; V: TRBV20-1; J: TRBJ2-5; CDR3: CSARGHGPQRETQYF; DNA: TGCAGTGCTAGAGGCCATGGGCCCCAACGAGAGACCCAGTACTTC
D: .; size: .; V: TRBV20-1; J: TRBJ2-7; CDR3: CSAGGSRYEQYF; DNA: TGCAGTGCCGGAGGCAGCCGCTACGAGCAGTACTTC
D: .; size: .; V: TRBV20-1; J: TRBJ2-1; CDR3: CSARGMGRNEQFF; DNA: TGCAGTGCTAGAGGAATGGGTCGCAATGAGCAGTTCTTC
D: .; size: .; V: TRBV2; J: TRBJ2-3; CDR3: CASKGEGPDTQYF; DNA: TGTGCCAGCAAGGGAGAGGGGCCAGATACGCAGTATTTT
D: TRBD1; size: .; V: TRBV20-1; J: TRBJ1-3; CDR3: CSARGGAGGSGNTIYF; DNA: TGCAGTGCTAGAGGGGGGGCAGGGGGCTCTGGAAACACCATATATTTT
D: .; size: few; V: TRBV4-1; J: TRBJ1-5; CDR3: CASSQHLYSNQPQHF; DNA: TGCGCCAGCAGCCAACACCTCTATAGCAATCAGCCCCAGCATTTT
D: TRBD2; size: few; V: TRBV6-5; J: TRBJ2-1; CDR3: CASSYSPSGDNEQFF; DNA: TGTGCCAGCAGTTACTCGCCTAGCGGGGACAATGAGCAGTTCTTC
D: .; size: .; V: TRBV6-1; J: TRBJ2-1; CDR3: CASSLRPPRGPYYNEQFF; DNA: TGTGCCAGCAGTCTCCGCCCCCCCAGGGGACCATACTACAATGAGCAGTTCTTC
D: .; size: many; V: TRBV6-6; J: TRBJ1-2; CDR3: CASSSTDYGYTF; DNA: TGTGCCAGCAGTTCGACAGACTATGGCTACACCTTC
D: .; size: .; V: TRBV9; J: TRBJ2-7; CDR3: CASSDAGPSINEQYF; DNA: TGTGCCAGCAGCGACGCGGGACCCAGCATCAATGAGCAGTACTTC
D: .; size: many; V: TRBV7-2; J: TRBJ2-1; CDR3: CASSLAGRSSYNEQFF; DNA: TGTGCCAGCAGCTTAGCTGGACGTAGCTCCTACAATGAGCAGTTCTTC
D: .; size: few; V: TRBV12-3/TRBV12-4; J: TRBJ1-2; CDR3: CASSLVQITYGYTF; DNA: TGTGCCAGCAGTTTAGTACAGATAACCTATGGCTACACCTTC
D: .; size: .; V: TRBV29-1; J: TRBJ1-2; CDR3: CSVTRGRGEGYTF; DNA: TGCAGCGTTACAAGAGGCAGGGGAGAGGGCTACACCTTC
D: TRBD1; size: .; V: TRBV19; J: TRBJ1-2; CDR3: CASSLSTGDYGAYGYTF; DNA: TGTGCCAGTAGTCTATCGACAGGGGACTACGGGGCCTATGGCTACACCTTC
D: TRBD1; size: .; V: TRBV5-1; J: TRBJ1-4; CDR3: CASSLGQGAQGEEKLFF; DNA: TGCGCCAGCAGCTTGGGGCAGGGGGCGCAGGGAGAAGAAAAACTGTTTTTT
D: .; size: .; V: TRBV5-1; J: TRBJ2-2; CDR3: CASSAPNTGELFF; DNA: TGCGCCAGCAGCGCTCCGAACACCGGGGAGCTGTTTTTT
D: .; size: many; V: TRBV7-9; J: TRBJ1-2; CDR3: CASSLDLLYGYTF; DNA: TGTGCCAGCAGCTTGGACCTTCTCTATGGCTACACCTTC
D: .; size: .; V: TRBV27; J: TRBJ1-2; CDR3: CASSSSLRGTPGDGYTF; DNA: TGTGCCAGCAGTTCAAGCCTTCGAGGGACCCCAGGGGATGGCTACACCTTC
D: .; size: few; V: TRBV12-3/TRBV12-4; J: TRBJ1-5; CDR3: CASSSSTGQYSNQPQHF; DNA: .
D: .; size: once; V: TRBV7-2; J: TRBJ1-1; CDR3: CASSSWMNTEAFF; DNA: TGTGCCAGCAGCTCATGGATGAACACTGAAGCTTTCTTT
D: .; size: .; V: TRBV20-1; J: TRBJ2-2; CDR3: CSARRTGSTNTGELFF; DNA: TGCAGTGCCAGGAGGACGGGGTCCACAAACACCGGGGAGCTGTTTTTT
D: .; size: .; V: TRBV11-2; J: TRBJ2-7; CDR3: CASSKLRDTYEQYF; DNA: TGTGCCAGCAGCAAGCTCCGGGACACCTACGAGCAGTACTTC
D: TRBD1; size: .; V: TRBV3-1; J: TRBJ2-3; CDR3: CASSPNRGVGTDTQYF; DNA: TGTGCCAGCAGCCCCAACAGGGGAGTGGGCACAGATACGCAGTATTTT
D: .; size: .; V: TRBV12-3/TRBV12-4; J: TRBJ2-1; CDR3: CASSPRRARGDEQFF; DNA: TGTGCCAGCAGTCCCCGTCGGGCCAGAGGAGATGAGCAGTTCTTC
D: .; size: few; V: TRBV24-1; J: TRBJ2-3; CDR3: CATSDFRGLSTDTQYF; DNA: TGTGCCACCAGTGATTTTCGAGGGCTTAGCACAGATACGCAGTATTTT
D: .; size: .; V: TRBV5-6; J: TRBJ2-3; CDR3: CASSPTRRDTDTQYF; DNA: TGTGCCAGCAGCCCGACTAGGCGGGACACAGATACGCAGTATTTT
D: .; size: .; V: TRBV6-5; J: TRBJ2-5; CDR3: CASSYRQDYNEQYF; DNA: TGTGCCAGCAGTTACCGGCAAGACTACAATGAGCAGTACTTC
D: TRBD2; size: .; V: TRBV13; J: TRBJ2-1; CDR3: CASSWASGKPPQDNEQFF; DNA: TGTGCCAGCAGCTGGGCTAGCGGGAAACCCCCACAAGACAATGAGCAGTTCTTC
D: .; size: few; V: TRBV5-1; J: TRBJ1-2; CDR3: CASSPGPGLNYGYTF; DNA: TGCGCCAGCAGCCCCGGACCCGGTCTTAACTATGGCTACACCTTC
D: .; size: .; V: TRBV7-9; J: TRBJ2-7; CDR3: CASSFQGVSYEQYF; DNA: TGTGCCAGCAGCTTTCAGGGTGTAAGCTACGAGCAGTACTTC
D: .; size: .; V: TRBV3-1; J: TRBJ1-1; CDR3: CAGSQVQGNTEAFF; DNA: TGTGCCGGCAGCCAAGTGCAAGGGAACACTGAAGCTTTCTTT
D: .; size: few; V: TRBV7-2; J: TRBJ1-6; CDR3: CASSLVEYSPLHF; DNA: TGTGCCAGCAGCTTAGTCGAGTATTCACCCCTCCACTTT
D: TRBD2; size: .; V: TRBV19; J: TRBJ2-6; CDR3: CASSSLAGYSGANVLTF; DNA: TGTGCCAGTAGTTCTCTAGCGGGGTACTCTGGGGCCAACGTCCTGACTTTC
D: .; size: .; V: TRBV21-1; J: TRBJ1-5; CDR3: CASSKKRAGDSNQPQHF; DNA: TGTGCCAGCAGCAAAAAAAGGGCAGGTGATAGCAATCAGCCCCAGCATTTT
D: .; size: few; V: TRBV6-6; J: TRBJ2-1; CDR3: CASSYSGRMNEQFF; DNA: TGTGCCAGCAGTTACTCGGGTAGAATGAATGAGCAGTTCTTC
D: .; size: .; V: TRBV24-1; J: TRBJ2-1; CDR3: CATSDTGILNEQFF; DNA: TGTGCCACCAGTGATACCGGGATTCTTAATGAGCAGTTCTTC
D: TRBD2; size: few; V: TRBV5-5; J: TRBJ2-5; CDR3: CASSLLGTSSETQYF; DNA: TGTGCCAGCAGCTTGCTGGGGACTAGCAGCGAGACCCAGTACTTC
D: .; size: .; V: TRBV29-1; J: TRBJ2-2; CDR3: CSVEDAGELFF; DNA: TGCAGCGTTGAGGATGCCGGGGAGCTGTTTTTT